This T cell receptor beta chain was found in a study of shared clonotypes between healthy human individuals. Using immunoSEQ multiplex PCR, the repertoire was profiled, and TCRdb retains in-frame clones only, with some absent. This sample carries hundreds of thousands of clones, 95% to 96% of them seen once, and the ten largest clones take 0.11%. Germline trimming cut 8 bases from V and 0 bases from J; bases unmatched to any gene: 1. The germline V gene encodes CDR1 MNHNS and CDR2 SASEGT. The CDR3 spans 12 residues. Naive CD8 cells, CD45RO-negative and positively selected for CCR7, excluded terminally differentiated effector memory CD45RA+ cells.

This rearrangement joins TRBV6-1 to TRBJ2-7, with 7 bases identical to TRBD2. The sequence was collected from a woman aged 25 to 39 in good health. The specimen was naive CD8+ T cells sorted from blood. CDR3 in amino acids: CASREDSYEQYF. Here the CDR3 DNA reads TGTGCCAGCCGGGAGGACTCCTACGAGCAGTACTTC.